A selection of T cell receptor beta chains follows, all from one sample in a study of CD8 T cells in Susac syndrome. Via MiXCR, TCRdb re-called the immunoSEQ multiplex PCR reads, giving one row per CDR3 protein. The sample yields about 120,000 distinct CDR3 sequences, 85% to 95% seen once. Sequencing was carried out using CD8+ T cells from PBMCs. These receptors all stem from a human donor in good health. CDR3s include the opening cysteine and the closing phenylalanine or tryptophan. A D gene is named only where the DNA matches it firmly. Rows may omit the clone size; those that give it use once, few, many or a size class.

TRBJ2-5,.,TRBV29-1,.,CSARRGGGNPQETQYF,TGCAGCGCGCGCCGGGGAGGGGGTAATCCCCAAGAGACCCAGTACTTC
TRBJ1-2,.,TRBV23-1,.,CASRGRRVNYGYTF,TGCGCCAGCAGGGGACGGAGGGTTAACTATGGCTACACCTTC
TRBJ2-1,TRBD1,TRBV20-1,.,CSARDSRTGSVNEQFF,TGCAGTGCTAGAGATTCAAGGACAGGGAGTGTCAATGAGCAGTTCTTC
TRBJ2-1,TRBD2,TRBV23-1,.,CDKAGGRALPNNEQFF,TGCGACAAAGCGGGCGGGAGGGCCCTACCTAACAATGAGCAGTTCTTC
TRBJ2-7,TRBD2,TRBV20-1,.,CSAMQTGGPYEQYF,TGCAGTGCTATGCAGACGGGAGGGCCCTACGAGCAGTACTTC
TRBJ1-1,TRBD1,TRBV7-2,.,CASSILTGVTEAFF,TGTGCCAGCAGCATCCTGACAGGGGTGACTGAAGCTTTCTTT
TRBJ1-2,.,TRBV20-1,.,CSARAGDYGYTF,TGCAGTGCTAGAGCCGGAGACTATGGCTACACCTTC
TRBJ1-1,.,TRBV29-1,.,CSVDDAKAFF,TGCAGCGTTGATGATGCTAAAGCTTTCTTT
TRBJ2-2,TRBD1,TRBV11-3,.,CASSLLPGGGGELFF,TGTGCCAGCAGCTTACTTCCAGGGGGCGGCGGGGAGCTGTTTTTT
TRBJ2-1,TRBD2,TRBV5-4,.,CASSLWGQRESSYNEQFF,TGTGCCAGCAGCTTGTGGGGCCAGCGGGAGAGCTCCTACAATGAGCAGTTCTTC
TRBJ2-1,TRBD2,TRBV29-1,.,CSVTGPSGGIYNEQFF,TGCAGCGTGACTGGGCCTAGCGGGGGTATCTACAATGAGCAGTTCTTC
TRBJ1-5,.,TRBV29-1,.,CSAESQGPPQHF,TGCAGCGCCGAATCTCAGGGCCCGCCCCAGCATTTT
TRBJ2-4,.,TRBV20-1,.,CSAHLGGRAKNIQYF,TGCAGTGCTCACCTCGGGGGGCGAGCCAAAAACATTCAGTACTTC
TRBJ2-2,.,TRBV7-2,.,CASSSGVGELFF,TGTGCCAGCAGCTCGGGAGTCGGGGAGCTGTTTTTT
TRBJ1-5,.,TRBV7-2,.,CASSFGANTNQPQHF,TGTGCCAGCAGCTTTGGTGCCAATACGAATCAGCCCCAGCATTTT
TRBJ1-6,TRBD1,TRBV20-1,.,CSADRPPSPLHF,TGCAGTGCGGACAGGCCGCCTTCACCCCTCCACTTT
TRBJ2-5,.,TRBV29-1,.,CSVEGRPQYF,TGCAGCGTTGAAGGGCGGCCCCAGTACTTC
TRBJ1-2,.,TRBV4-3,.,CASSQDLHSYGYTF,TGCGCCAGCAGCCAAGATCTACACAGCTATGGCTACACCTTC
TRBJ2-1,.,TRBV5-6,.,CASAQPGSSYNEQFF,TGTGCCAGCGCTCAACCGGGGAGCTCCTACAATGAGCAGTTCTTC
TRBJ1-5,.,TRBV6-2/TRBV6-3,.,CATDIDSSNQPQHF,TGTGCCACTGACATTGACAGTAGCAATCAGCCCCAGCATTTT
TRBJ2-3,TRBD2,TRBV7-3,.,CASNLAGGADTQYF,TGTGCCAGCAACCTAGCGGGGGGGGCAGATACGCAGTATTTT
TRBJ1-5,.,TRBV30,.,CAWSVQAAGGNQPQHF,TGTGCCTGGAGTGTACAGGCGGCTGGCGGCAATCAGCCCCAGCATTTT
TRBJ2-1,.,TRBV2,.,CASSEAPPGTPQFF,TGTGCCAGCAGTGAAGCGCCTCCCGGGACTCCGCAGTTCTTC
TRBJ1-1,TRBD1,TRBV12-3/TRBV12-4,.,CASSTTGGPATEAFF,TGTGCCAGCAGTACGACAGGGGGCCCGGCCACTGAAGCTTTCTTT
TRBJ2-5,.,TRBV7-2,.,CASSPTSETQYF,TGTGCCAGCAGCCCCACCTCTGAGACCCAGTACTTC
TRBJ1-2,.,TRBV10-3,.,CAISTDGYGYTF,TGTGCCATCAGTACGGACGGATATGGCTACACCTTC
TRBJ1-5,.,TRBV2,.,CASRQTVRNQPQHF,TGTGCCAGCAGACAGACAGTTAGGAATCAGCCCCAGCATTTT
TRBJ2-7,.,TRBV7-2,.,CASSLAEGPYEQYF,TGTGCCAGCAGCTTAGCTGAGGGCCCCTACGAGCAGTACTTC
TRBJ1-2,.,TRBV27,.,CASSEDRPLGVGGYTF,TGTGCCAGCAGTGAAGACAGGCCCCTTGGCGTGGGTGGCTACACCTTC
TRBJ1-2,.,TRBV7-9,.,CASSLLDSNYGYTF,TGTGCCAGCAGCTTATTGGACAGTAACTATGGCTACACCTTC
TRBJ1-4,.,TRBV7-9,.,CAGSPGRRDEKLFF,TGTGCCGGAAGTCCGGGGCGCCGGGATGAAAAACTGTTTTTT
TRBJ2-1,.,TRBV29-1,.,CSVVGGARDSSYNEQFF,TGCAGCGTTGTGGGAGGAGCGAGAGACAGCTCCTACAATGAGCAGTTCTTC
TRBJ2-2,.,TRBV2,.,CASRPRDHNTGELFF,TGTGCCAGCAGGCCTCGGGACCACAACACCGGGGAGCTGTTTTTT
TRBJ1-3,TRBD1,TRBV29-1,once,CSVLRQGGNTIYF,TGCAGCGTTCTCCGACAGGGTGGAAACACCATATATTTT
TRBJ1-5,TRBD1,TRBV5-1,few,CASSLGTGDQPQHF,TGCGCCAGCAGCTTAGGGACAGGTGATCAGCCCCAGCATTTT
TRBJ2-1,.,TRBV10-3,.,CAISESASLMGEQFF,TGTGCCATCAGTGAGTCCGCCTCACTTATGGGTGAGCAGTTCTTC
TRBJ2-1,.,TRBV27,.,CASSPGRLTGEQFF,TGTGCCAGCAGTCCCGGACGGCTTACGGGTGAGCAGTTCTTC
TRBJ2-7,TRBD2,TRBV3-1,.,CASSQGISGGTYEQYF,TGTGCCAGCAGCCAAGGGATTAGCGGGGGGACCTACGAGCAGTACTTC
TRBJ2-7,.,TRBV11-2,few,CASSLGSAEQYF,TGTGCCAGCAGCTTAGGATCCGCCGAGCAGTACTTC
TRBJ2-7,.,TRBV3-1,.,CASSQVRRDGYEQYF,TGTGCCAGCAGCCAAGTCAGACGGGATGGCTACGAGCAGTACTTC
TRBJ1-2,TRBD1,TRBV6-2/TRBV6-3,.,CASSYDREYGYTF,TGTGCCAGCAGTTACGACAGGGAGTATGGCTACACCTTC